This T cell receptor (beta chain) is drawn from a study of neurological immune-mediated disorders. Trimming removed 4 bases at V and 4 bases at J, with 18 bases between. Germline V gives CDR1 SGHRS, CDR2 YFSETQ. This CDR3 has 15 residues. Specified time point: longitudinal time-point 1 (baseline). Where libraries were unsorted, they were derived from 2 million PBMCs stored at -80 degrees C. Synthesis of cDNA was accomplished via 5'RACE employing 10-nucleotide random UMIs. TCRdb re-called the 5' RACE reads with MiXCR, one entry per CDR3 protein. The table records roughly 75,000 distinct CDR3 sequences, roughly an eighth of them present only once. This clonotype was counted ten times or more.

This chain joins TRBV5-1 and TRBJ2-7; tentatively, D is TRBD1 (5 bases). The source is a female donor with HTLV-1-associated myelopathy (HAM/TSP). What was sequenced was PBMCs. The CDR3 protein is CASSETEHPGYEQYF. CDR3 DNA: TGCGCCAGCAGCGAGACAGAGCACCCAGGATACGAGCAGTACTTC.